Listed below are T cell receptor beta chains from one sample, sequenced in a study of blood T cell repertoires in COVID-19. The assay was immunoSEQ multiplex PCR, and TCRdb's table has in-frame clones only and misses some. The sample comprises more than 250,000 clones, roughly 85% of which are singletons, and 5.1% rests with the top ten. The source material was peripheral blood. The receptors come from a man aged 45-65 years with active or convalescent COVID-19. The CDR3 runs from the conserved cysteine through the conserved F or W. D genes are given only for firm matches. Part of the rows lack a size; the others show once, few, many or a class for expanded clones.

D	size	length	J	V	CDR3	DNA
-	-	15	TRBJ1-2	TRBV2	CASSEGPGQSYRYTF	TGTGCCAGCAGTGAAGGGCCTGGACAGTCCTATCGGTACACCTTC
-	-	14	TRBJ1-1	TRBV7-2	CASSLNGLNTEAFF	TGTGCCAGCAGCTTAAACGGGTTGAACACTGAAGCTTTCTTT
-	-	12	TRBJ2-3	TRBV14	CARSFRTDTQYF	TGTGCCAGGAGTTTCCGGACAGATACGCAGTATTTT
TRBD1	-	15	TRBJ2-1	TRBV6-5	CASRPGQTDYNEQFF	TGTGCCAGCAGGCCGGGACAGACAGACTACAATGAGCAGTTCTTC
-	-	15	TRBJ1-1	TRBV6-5	CASSYSRDGYPEAFF	TGTGCCAGCAGTTACTCGAGGGATGGATATCCTGAAGCTTTCTTT
-	-	14	TRBJ1-1	TRBV18	CASSSDSTSTEAFF	TGTGCCAGCTCGTCGGACAGTACTAGCACTGAAGCTTTCTTT
TRBD1	few	15	TRBJ1-1	TRBV30	CAWSVGTGMVGEAFF	TGTGCCTGGAGTGTCGGGACAGGAATGGTAGGTGAAGCTTTCTTT
-	-	15	TRBJ1-1	TRBV5-1	CASTLSSNRVTEAFF	TGCGCCAGCACTTTGTCCTCGAACAGGGTCACTGAAGCTTTCTTT
-	-	15	TRBJ1-3	TRBV27	CASSLGGGSGNTIYF	TGTGCCAGCAGTTTAGGGGGCGGCTCTGGAAACACCATATATTTT
TRBD1	-	14	TRBJ1-5	TRBV18	CASSLGQANQPQHF	TGTGCCAGCTCCCTCGGACAGGCCAATCAGCCCCAGCATTTT
-	-	13	TRBJ2-7	TRBV2	CASKKQGSHEQYF	TGTGCCAGCAAGAAGCAGGGAAGCCACGAGCAGTACTTC
-	-	15	TRBJ1-3	TRBV28	CASLRGGHSGNTIYF	TGTGCCAGCCTACGTGGGGGCCACTCTGGAAACACCATATATTTT
TRBD2	-	16	TRBJ2-2	TRBV5-5	CASSLLAGGNTGELFF	TGTGCCAGCAGCTTGTTAGCGGGCGGAAACACCGGGGAGCTGTTTTTT
-	-	13	TRBJ2-2	TRBV12-3/TRBV12-4	CASSQTSTGELFF	TGTGCCAGCAGCCAGACTAGCACCGGGGAGCTGTTTTTT
-	-	12	TRBJ1-2	TRBV5-1	CASSPGVYGYTF	TGCGCCAGCAGCCCCGGGGTTTATGGCTACACCTTC
-	-	14	TRBJ2-2	TRBV27	CASSWTSRTGELFF	TGTGCCAGCAGTTGGACAAGTCGGACCGGGGAGCTGTTTTTT
TRBD2	once	18	TRBJ2-1	TRBV3-1/TRBV3-2	CASSQDRLAGAGYNEQFF	TGTGCCAGCAGCCAAGATCGCCTAGCGGGAGCTGGTTACAATGAGCAGTTCTTC
TRBD1	-	15	TRBJ2-7	TRBV7-2	CASSLQTGAYYEQYF	TGTGCCAGCAGCCTACAGACAGGGGCTTACTACGAGCAGTACTTC